This TCR beta chain is from a study of T-cell memory formation after mild COVID-19. Study-wide points: There was a balanced CD4/CD8 profile in clones contracting day 15 to 85, and later expanders leaned CD4+. In pre-infection memory, a portion of responding clones appeared, which suggested that cross-reactive memory joined.

MiXCR was run by TCRdb on the 5' RACE reads, yielding one entry per CDR3 protein. The sample has nearly 200,000 distinct CDR3 sequences, about 16% seen once. V was cut by 9 bases and J by 7 bases, with 23 bases left in between. The CDR3 has 14 residues. Germline assignment: CDR1 SGHNT and CDR2 YYREEE (reference sequence). Concerning this clonotype itself: Its matching antigen is unknown.

The chain carries TRBV5-4 and TRBJ2-7; tentative D call: TRBD1 (5 bases). This TCR came from an adult woman who had mild COVID-19 (a few samples of this study predate the infection). Cell type and time point are not known. Source material: PBMCs or a T cell subset sorted from them (not recorded which). The CDR3 here is CATSNRAGIQEQYF. CDR3 nucleotide sequence: TGTGCCACCTCTAACCGGGCAGGGATTCAAGAGCAGTACTTC. Together with reference TRBV5-4 and TRBJ2-7, the CDR3 gives the full variable domain: ETGVTQSPTHLIKTRGQQVTLRCSSQSGHNTVSWYQQALGQGPQFIFQYYREEENGRGNFPPRFSGLQFPNYSSELNVNALELDDSALYLCATSNRAGIQEQYFGPGTRLTVT.